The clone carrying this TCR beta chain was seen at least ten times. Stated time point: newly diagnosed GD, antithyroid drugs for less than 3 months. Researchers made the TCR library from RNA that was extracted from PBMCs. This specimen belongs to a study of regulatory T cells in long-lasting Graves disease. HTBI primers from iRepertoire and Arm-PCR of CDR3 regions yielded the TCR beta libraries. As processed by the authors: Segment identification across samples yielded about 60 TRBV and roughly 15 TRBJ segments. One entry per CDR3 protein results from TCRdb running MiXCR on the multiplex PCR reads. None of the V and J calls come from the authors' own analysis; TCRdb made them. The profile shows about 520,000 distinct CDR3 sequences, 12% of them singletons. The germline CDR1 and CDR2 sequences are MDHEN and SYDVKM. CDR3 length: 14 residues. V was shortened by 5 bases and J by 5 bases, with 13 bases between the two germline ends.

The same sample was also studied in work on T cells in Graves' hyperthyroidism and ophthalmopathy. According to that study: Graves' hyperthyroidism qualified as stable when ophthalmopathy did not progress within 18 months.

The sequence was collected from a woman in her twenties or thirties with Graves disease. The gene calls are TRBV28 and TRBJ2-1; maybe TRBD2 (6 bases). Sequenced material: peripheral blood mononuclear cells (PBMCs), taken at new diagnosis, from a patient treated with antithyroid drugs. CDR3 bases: TGTGCCAGCAGTAAACCGGGACTTGACAATGAGCAGTTCTTC. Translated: CASSKPGLDNEQFF. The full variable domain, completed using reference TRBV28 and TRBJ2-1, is DVKVTQSSRYLVKRTGEKVFLECVQDMDHENMFWYRQDPGLGLRLIYFSYDVKMKEKGDIPEGYSVSREKKERFSLILESASTNQTSMYLCASSKPGLDNEQFFGPGTRLTVL.